The 14 T cell receptor beta chains given below trace back to one sample, sequenced in a study of blood T cell repertoires in COVID-19. Produced via immunoSEQ multiplex PCR; TCRdb's table is partial and in-frame only. This repertoire shows 60,000 to 75,000 clones, around 90% found once; its top ten account for approximately 20%. Material for sequencing was peripheral blood. The receptors derive from a woman aged 80 or older with acute or convalescent COVID-19.

This chain links TRBV24-1 with TRBJ2-3, with 9 bases matching TRBD2. J was trimmed by 4 bases and V by 3 bases; bases with no gene match: 13. Germline loops: CDR1 KGHDR, CDR2 SFDVKD. This CDR3 contains 18 residues. CDR3 region: CATSDPAPLAGRADTQYF. The CDR3 nucleotides read TGTGCCACCAGTGATCCCGCCCCCCTAGCGGGGCGGGCAGATACGCAGTATTTT.

This chain connects TRBV2 to TRBJ2-1; a weak D match, TRBD2 (5 bases). The CDR3 is 11 amino acids. Germline lookup yields CDR1 SNHLY and CDR2 FYNNEI. V was cut by 4 bases and J by 10 bases, with 8 bases left in between. CDR3 residues: CASSVEREQFF. CDR3 sequence (DNA): TGTGCCAGCAGTGTTGAGCGGGAGCAGTTCTTC.

The chain joins TRBV19 to TRBJ2-7; 12 bases align to TRBD2. CDR1 and CDR2 from the germline V gene are LNHDA and SQIVND (reference sequence). Germline trimming cut 4 bases from V and 3 bases from J; bases unmatched to any gene: 7. CDR3 size: 16 residues. CDR3 protein: CASSRSRLAGVYEQYF. The DNA of the CDR3 is TGTGCCAGTAGTAGAAGCCGACTAGCGGGAGTCTACGAGCAGTACTTC.

The genes are TRBV7-2 and TRBJ2-7; D might be TRBD1 (6 bases). Germline assignment: CDR1 SGHTA and CDR2 FQGNSA. The CDR3 contains 17 residues. V gave up 5 bases and J gave up 2 bases, with 22 bases separating them. CDR3 bases: TGTGCCAGCAGCCTACCGATCGGGCGAGGGGGAGCCTACGAGCAGTACTTC. Protein product: CASSLPIGRGGAYEQYF.

The genes are TRBV6-5 and TRBJ1-1, with 8 bases that match TRBD1. Germline-derived CDR1 and CDR2 are MNHEY and SVGAGI. There are 14 residues in the CDR3. The V gene end was trimmed by 6 bases and the J gene end by 4 bases; junction bases not matched to a gene: 7. The CDR3 nucleotides read TGTGCCAGCAGGGGAACAGGGGGGAGCACTGAAGCTTTCTTT. Its translation is CASRGTGGSTEAFF.

The chain has TRBV6-5 and TRBJ2-7, with D possibly TRBD2 on 6 matching bases. Trimming shortened V by 6 bases and J by 3 bases, and 18 bases separated the two germline ends. From germline, CDR1 is MNHEY and CDR2 SVGAGI. The CDR3 sequence is 15 residues long. As DNA, the CDR3 is TGTGCCAGCAGAAAACCCGGACTAACATACTACGAGCAGTACTTC. Encoded protein: CASRKPGLTYYEQYF.

This clone appeared once. This rearrangement joins TRBV6-6 to TRBJ1-2; TRBD1 matches at 9 bases. Germline lookup yields CDR1 MNHNY and CDR2 SVGAGI (reference sequence). The CDR3 has 14 residues. The V and J ends lost 5 bases and 3 bases, in that order; junction bases with no gene match: 4. The DNA for the CDR3 is TGTGCCAGCAGTCAGAGACAGGGGGACTATGGCTACACCTTC. Translating it yields CASSQRQGDYGYTF.

The rearrangement links TRBV6-1 to TRBJ2-6; possible D gene TRBD1, 6 bases. This CDR3 contains 18 residues. CDR1 and CDR2 (germline): MNHNS, SASEGT. Trimming removed 6 bases from V and 3 bases from J, with 21 bases in between. CDR3 residues: CASRENEQGLLGANVLTF. The CDR3 DNA reads as TGTGCCAGCAGGGAAAATGAACAGGGCCTCCTTGGGGCCAACGTCCTGACTTTC.

This sequence joins TRBV28 and TRBJ1-5; D gene uncertain. Trimming removed 10 bases at V and 6 bases at J, with 16 bases between. This CDR3 has 13 residues. Germline lookup yields CDR1 MDHEN and CDR2 SYDVKM. CDR3 DNA sequence: TGTGCCACTCATACCGGGAATTCTCAGCCCCAGCATTTT. Residues: CATHTGNSQPQHF.

In this sample, this clone turned up once. J is TRBJ2-1 and V is TRBV11-2; TRBD2 matches at 7 bases. V lost 5 bases and J lost 9; bases outside the gene matches: 7. The germline V gene has CDR1 SGHAT and CDR2 FQNNGV. The CDR3 is 13 residues long. The CDR3 coding sequence is TGTGCCAGCAGCGCGGGACTAAGAGTTGAGCAGTTCTTC. It specifies CASSAGLRVEQFF.

The CDR3 sequence is CATRGREGNNQPQHF. CDR3 DNA: TGTGCCACCAGGGGCCGGGAGGGAAACAATCAGCCCCAGCATTTT. This chain joins TRBV15 and TRBJ1-5; D gene unclear. The germline V and J ends were trimmed by 6 bases and 3 bases, with 15 bases remaining between them. CDR1 and CDR2 (germline): LNHNV, YYDKDF (reference sequence). This CDR3 region has 15 residues.

The genes are TRBV5-1 and TRBJ2-7; D possibly corresponds to TRBD1 (5 bases). The germline gives CDR1 SGHRS, CDR2 YFSETQ. Trimming left V 4 bases short and J 3 bases short, with 17 bases between. The CDR3 length is 15 residues. The CDR3 nucleotides read TGCGCCAGCAGCCCTTTAGACAGTCAAGGCTACGAGCAGTACTTC. Encoded protein: CASSPLDSQGYEQYF.

V and J are TRBV7-9 and TRBJ2-1; TRBD2 aligns across 8 bases. This CDR3 region has 15 residues. The germline V gene has CDR1 SEHNR and CDR2 FQNEAQ (reference sequence). Germline trimming cut 5 bases from V and 2 bases from J; bases unmatched to any gene: 5. CDR3 protein: CASSRSGSPYNEQFF. The CDR3 DNA follows: TGTGCCAGCAGCCGAAGCGGGAGCCCCTACAATGAGCAGTTCTTC.

The rearrangement joins TRBV6-6 to TRBJ2-2; 15 nucleotides align to TRBD2. Germline CDR1 MNHNY, CDR2 SVGAGI (reference sequence). V trimming: 6 bases; J trimming: 6 bases; junction bases outside the gene matches: 2. This CDR3 region has 15 residues. Written as DNA, the CDR3 is TGTGCCAGCAGAAGGACTAGCGGGGGGGCCGGGGAGCTGTTTTTT. Translation: CASRRTSGGAGELFF.